The present TCR beta chain was sequenced within a study of cytomegalovirus exposure and HLA in healthy donors. V was shortened by 0 bases and J by 6 bases, with 8 bases between the two germline ends. This CDR3 has 13 amino acids. Germline values: CDR1 SGHRS, CDR2 YFSETQ. The PCR had 60 Vbeta and 13 Jbeta primers. Data came from immunoSEQ multiplex PCR; TCRdb stores just in-frame clones and leaves some out. This table has 160,000 or so clones, around 78% appearing once. The chain has TRBV5-1 and TRBJ2-3; the D is unclear. What was sequenced was PBMCs. The TCR originated in a man aged 35-49 years in good health and CMV-seronegative. The CDR3 nucleotides are TGCGCCAGCAGCTTGGAAGCAACGGATACGCAGTATTTT. This codes for CASSLEATDTQYF. Full variable domain (outside the CDR3, taken from reference TRBV5-1 and TRBJ2-3): KAGVTQTPRYLIKTRGQQVTLSCSPISGHRSVSWYQQTPGQGLQFLFEYFSETQRNKGNFPGRFSGRQFSNSRSEMNVSTLELGDSALYLCASSLEATDTQYFGPGTRLTVL.